The 27 T cell receptor beta chains given below trace back to one sample, sequenced in a study of CD8 T cells in ankylosing spondylitis. TCRdb itself ran the 5' RACE reads through MiXCR, one entry per CDR3 protein. The data hold a few hundred thousand distinct CDR3 sequences, with roughly 11% observed a single time. Specimen: blood, either unsorted or a sorted T cell fraction (not recorded which). These receptors were obtained from a female donor with ankylosing spondylitis or in good health (not recorded which).

The chain recombines TRBV10-3 with TRBJ2-7; tentative D call: TRBD2 (5 bases). V was clipped by 2 bases and J by 6 bases, with 8 bases between them. Germline values: CDR1 ENHRY, CDR2 SYGVKD. The CDR3 runs to 12 residues. The CDR3 nucleotides are TGTGCCATCAGTGAGCGGGGAAGCGAGCAGTACTTC. This codes for CAISERGSEQYF.

Many counts were recorded for this clonotype. The genes are TRBV20-1 and TRBJ2-1, with TRBD2 matching 8 bases. The CDR3 spans 15 residues. Germline assignment: CDR1 DFQATT and CDR2 SNEGSKA (reference sequence). V gave up 0 bases and J gave up 3 bases; unmatched junction bases: 4. CDR3 coding DNA: TGCAGTGCTAGAGAGGGAGCGGGAGACTACAATGAGCAGTTCTTC. Its translation: CSAREGAGDYNEQFF.

The sample holds many counts of this clonotype. The chain joins TRBV12-3 or TRBV12-4 to TRBJ1-2; D is undetermined. Trimming left V 3 bases short and J 8 bases short, with 13 bases between. The length of the CDR3 is 13 residues. The CDR3 region has the DNA TGTGCCAGCAGTTTGATCGGCCCCAGCGGCTACACCTTC. Translated, it gives CASSLIGPSGYTF.

There are many counts of this clonotype. V usage is TRBV9 and J usage is TRBJ2-1, with 7 bases matching TRBD2. V lost 4 bases, J lost 9 bases, and 7 bases stayed unmatched. The CDR3 length is 13 residues. Germline CDR1 is SGDLS and CDR2 is YYNGEE. CDR3 in DNA: TGTGCCAGCAGCCCCTCTCCGGGGGGTGAGCAGTTCTTC. Translated, it gives CASSPSPGGEQFF.

This clonotype was found a few times. The V call is TRBV5-4, the J call TRBJ2-3; TRBD2 aligns across 10 bases. Germline-derived CDR1 and CDR2 are SGHNT and YYREEE (reference sequence). V lost 9 bases to trimming and J lost 5 bases; unmatched junction nucleotides: 9. This CDR3 region has 14 residues. CDR3 residues: CAIEAGGFGDTQYF. The CDR3 DNA reads TGTGCCATTGAAGCGGGAGGGTTCGGAGATACGCAGTATTTT.

The genes are TRBV28 and TRBJ2-2; 7 bases align to TRBD2. There are 15 residues in the CDR3. J gave up 5 bases and V 3 bases, and 6 bases lay outside the gene matches. Per the germline V gene, CDR1 is MDHEN and CDR2 is SYDVKM. As DNA, the CDR3 is TGTGCCAGCAGTTTCGGCGGGAGAAGGACCGGGGAGCTGTTTTTT. Translating gives CASSFGGRRTGELFF.

The gene calls are TRBV20-1 and TRBJ1-5; D is possibly TRBD1 (6 bases). The CDR3 totals 15 residues. Trimming removed 5 bases at V and 2 bases at J, with 16 bases between. Germline-derived CDR1 and CDR2 are DFQATT and SNEGSKA (reference sequence). The CDR3 region is CSADKQGPRNQPQHF. The CDR3 DNA reads as TGCAGTGCTGACAAGCAGGGGCCCCGCAATCAGCCCCAGCATTTT.

This clonotype has just a few counts. The V gene is TRBV20-1, the J gene TRBJ1-2; TRBD1 might be the D (5 bases). The germline gives CDR1 DFQATT, CDR2 SNEGSKA (reference sequence). The CDR3 extends over 14 amino acids. V was clipped by 5 bases and J by 2 bases, with 15 bases between them. The CDR3 here is CSAPRLGDNYGYTF. DNA of the CDR3: TGCAGTGCTCCCCGACTGGGGGACAACTATGGCTACACCTTC.

V usage is TRBV2 and J usage is TRBJ1-1; perhaps TRBD1 as D (5 bases). Germline CDR1 reads SNHLY; CDR2 reads FYNNEI. The CDR3 covers 16 residues. V was pared by 2 bases and J by 2 bases, with 15 bases between. The CDR3: CASSELSGPLNTEAFF. The CDR3 DNA is TGTGCCAGCAGTGAACTCTCGGGACCGCTCAACACTGAAGCTTTCTTT.

With respect to this clonotype: Just one base apart from a much larger clone, this may be a read error. The CDR3 loop reads CNAPNQYGAGELFF. CDR3 DNA: TGCAATGCCCCGAATCAGTATGGGGCCGGGGAGCTGTTTTTT. J is TRBJ2-2 and V is TRBV20-1; D not certain. The CDR3 runs to 14 residues. Germline-derived CDR1 and CDR2 are DFQATT and SNEGSKA (reference sequence).

This clonotype was observed at least ten times. The V call is TRBV20-1, the J call TRBJ2-3, with a possible D match to TRBD2 (5 bases). V lost 5 bases, J lost 0 bases, and 18 bases lay in between. The CDR3 sequence is 16 residues long. Looked up from germline, CDR1 is DFQATT and CDR2 is SNEGSKA (reference sequence). The CDR3 coding sequence is TGCAGTGCTTGGCCTGGAGGCCGAAGCAGCACAGATACGCAGTATTTT. This translates into CSAWPGGRSSTDTQYF.

The gene calls are TRBV29-1 and TRBJ1-1; no clear D gene. The ends were cut back, 4 bases at V and 3 bases at J, with 12 bases in the middle. This CDR3 has 13 amino acids. Per germline, CDR1 SQVTM and CDR2 ANQGSEA. In DNA form, the CDR3 reads TGCAGCGTTGCGAAATCTCCTTACACTGAAGCTTTCTTT. It yields the protein CSVAKSPYTEAFF.

This clonotype was seen many times. The chain recombines TRBV12-3 or TRBV12-4 with TRBJ1-1, with D hard to call. V was trimmed by 6 bases and J by 0 bases, leaving 11 bases between them. CDR3 size: 14 residues. The CDR3 here is CASSSLDLNTEAFF. In DNA form, the CDR3 reads TGTGCCAGCAGCTCCCTAGACCTGAACACTGAAGCTTTCTTT.

This clonotype was detected many times. The gene calls are TRBV24-1 and TRBJ2-7; 7 bases match TRBD2. This CDR3 contains 14 residues. V was clipped by 4 bases and J by 5 bases; unmatched bases: 7. Germline CDR1 is KGHDR and CDR2 is SFDVKD. DNA for the CDR3: TGTGCCACCAGTGACGGCGGGGGTTCTAACGAGCAGTACTTC. It translates to CATSDGGGSNEQYF.

Regarding this clonotype: Since a much larger clone is just one base distant, this may be a read error. The J gene is TRBJ2-2, the V gene TRBV5-1, with TRBD1 matching over 7 bases. There are 16 residues in the CDR3. Trimming took 5 bases from V and 4 from J; bases not matched to a gene: 11. The germline V gene has CDR1 SGHRS and CDR2 YFSETQ. For the CDR3, the DNA is TGCGCCAGCAGGCCTAACAGGGGATTGTGCACCGGGGAGCTGTTTTTT. Translation gives CASRPNRGLCTGELFF.

This clonotype is a singleton in its sample. Being one base from a much bigger clone, this may be a read error. The CDR3 is CASSLGHTTEAFF. The CDR3 DNA is TGCGCCAGCAGCTTGGGGCATACCACTGAAGCTTTCTTT. The rearrangement joins TRBV5-1 to TRBJ1-1; D uncertain. Deletions cut 0 bases from V and 4 bases from J, with 7 bases between. The CDR3 runs 13 residues. The germline CDR1 and CDR2 sequences are SGHRS and YFSETQ.

The CDR3 DNA is TGTGCCAGCCACCCGGCAGGCAGAGGGGCTGAAGCTTTCTTT. Encoded protein: CASHPAGRGAEAFF. The chain joins TRBV6-2 or TRBV6-3 to TRBJ1-1; D perhaps matches TRBD1 (5 bases). CDR1 is MNHEY and CDR2 is SVGEGT in the germline V gene. With 8 bases removed from V and 6 bases from J, the gap between germline ends came to 19 bases. The CDR3 loop spans 14 amino acids.

A word on this clonotype: A much larger clone lies a single base off, so this may be a read error. This chain links TRBV28 with TRBJ2-5; D possibly uses TRBD1 or TRBD2 (5 bases each). The CDR3 is 16 residues long. Per the germline V gene, CDR1 is MDHEN and CDR2 is SYDVKM. The CDR3 here is CASSLGGSWGRETQCF. The CDR3 DNA reads as TGTGCCAGCAGTTTAGGGGGATCTTGGGGAAGGGAGACCCAGTGCTTC. Variable domain in full (rest from reference TRBV28 and TRBJ2-5): DVKVTQSSRYLVKRTGEKVFLECVQDMDHENMFWYRQDPGLGLRLIYFSYDVKMKEKGDIPEGYSVSREKKERFSLILESASTNQTSMYLCASSLGGSWGRETQCFGPGTRLLVL.

The rearrangement uses TRBV7-8 and TRBJ1-2, with 9 bases that match TRBD1. Trimming removed 2 bases from V and 8 bases from J; junction bases left unmatched: 9. The CDR3 contains 15 residues. Germline CDR1 SGHVS, CDR2 FQNEAQ. The CDR3 here is CASSLKTGQGEGYTF. CDR3 DNA sequence: TGTGCCAGCAGCTTAAAGACGGGACAGGGTGAAGGCTACACCTTC.

There are a few counts of this clonotype. This rearrangement joins TRBV20-1 to TRBJ2-7; 8 nucleotides agree with TRBD1. Germline V CDR1 and CDR2: DFQATT, SNEGSKA (reference sequence). The CDR3 is made up of 14 amino acids. Trimming at V came to 3 bases and at J to 5 bases, leaving 9 bases not matched to a gene. The CDR3 here is CSARWAGGKDEQYF. The CDR3 nucleotides read TGCAGTGCTAGGTGGGCAGGGGGCAAGGACGAGCAGTACTTC.

This clonotype was found a few times. The chain employs TRBV7-2 and TRBJ2-1; no firm D call. Germline CDR1 SGHTA, CDR2 FQGNSA. This CDR3 is built from 15 residues. Trimming stripped 2 bases from V and 5 bases from J, with 13 bases between. CDR3: CASSLSQATHNEQFF. In DNA form, the CDR3 reads TGTGCCAGCAGCTTAAGTCAGGCTACCCACAATGAGCAGTTCTTC.

This clonotype was counted ten times or more. This sequence joins TRBV29-1 and TRBJ2-3; 8 bases map to TRBD1. CDR3 length equals 12 residues. The germline gives CDR1 SQVTM, CDR2 ANQGSEA. The J segment lost 7 bases and the V segment lost 4 bases, leaving 4 bases of the junction unmatched. CDR3 coding DNA: TGCAGCGTTGGGACAGGGCCAAATACGCAGTATTTT. Translated, it gives CSVGTGPNTQYF.

The chain is built from TRBV5-1 and TRBJ2-5; 8 bases line up with TRBD2. Per the germline V gene, CDR1 is SGHRS and CDR2 is YFSETQ. With 3 bases clipped from V and 1 base from J, the junction kept 5 bases outside the gene matches. There are 15 residues in the CDR3. Written as DNA, the CDR3 is TGCGCCAGCAGCTCCGAACTAGCGGTCCAAGAGACCCAGTACTTC. Its protein is CASSSELAVQETQYF.

This clonotype appeared a few times. This chain joins TRBV7-9 and TRBJ2-3; D is unclear. CDR1 is SEHNR and CDR2 is FQNEAQ in the germline V gene (reference sequence). Trimming removed 5 bases at V and 4 bases at J, with 16 bases between. This CDR3 is built from 15 residues. CDR3 in amino acids: CASSPKELAADTQYF. The DNA of the CDR3 is TGTGCCAGCAGCCCAAAGGAGTTAGCTGCAGATACGCAGTATTTT.

This clonotype has only one observation. This may stem from a read error, because a much larger clone lies one nucleotide away. V is TRBV20-1 and J is TRBJ2-3, with 14 bases identical to TRBD2. Germline CDR1 DFQATT, CDR2 SNEGSKA (reference sequence). The CDR3 sequence is 15 residues long. CDR3 protein: CSARLAGGPVDTRYF. CDR3 in DNA: TGCAGTGCTCGACTAGCGGGAGGGCCCGTAGATACGCGGTATTTT.

J is TRBJ2-7 and V is TRBV20-1; 8 bases align to TRBD2. Unmatched junction bases numbered 12, after V lost 5 bases and J lost 3 bases. The CDR3 is made up of 15 amino acids. Germline V CDR1 and CDR2: DFQATT, SNEGSKA (reference sequence). The CDR3 here is CSAHSLGTRYYEQYF. The DNA of the CDR3 is TGCAGTGCTCACTCCCTCGGGACTAGATACTACGAGCAGTACTTC.

This clonotype occurred many times. V is TRBV10-3 and J is TRBJ2-3, with 9 nucleotides matching TRBD2. CDR3 size: 16 residues. The V gene end was trimmed by 5 bases and the J gene end by 3 bases; junction bases not matched to a gene: 9. The germline gives CDR1 ENHRY, CDR2 SYGVKD. DNA for the CDR3: TGTGCCATCAGTACCCCCAGGAGCGGGAGGACAGATACGCAGTATTTT. Protein: CAISTPRSGRTDTQYF.